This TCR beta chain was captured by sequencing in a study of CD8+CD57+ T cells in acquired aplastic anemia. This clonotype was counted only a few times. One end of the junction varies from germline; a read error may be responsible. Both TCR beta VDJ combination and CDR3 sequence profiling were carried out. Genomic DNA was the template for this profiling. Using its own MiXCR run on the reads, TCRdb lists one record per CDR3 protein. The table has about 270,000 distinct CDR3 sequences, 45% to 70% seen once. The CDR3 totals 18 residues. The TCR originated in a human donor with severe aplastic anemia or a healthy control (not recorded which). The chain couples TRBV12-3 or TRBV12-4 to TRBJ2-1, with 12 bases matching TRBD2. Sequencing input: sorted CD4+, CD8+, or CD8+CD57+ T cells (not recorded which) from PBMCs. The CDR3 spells CASSGTSGGPSSYNERFF. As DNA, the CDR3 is TGTGCCAGCAGTGGAACTAGCGGGGGGCCAAGCTCCTACAATGAGCGGTTCTTC.